The 11 T cell receptor beta chains below all came from one sample that was sequenced in a study of blood T cell repertoires in COVID-19 (TCRdb year 2020). Library generation was performed with the immunoSEQ multiplex PCR assay. Entries here come from immuneACCESS through TCRdb and include only in-frame sequences with V and J called. Some clones fail to appear in such tables; in the studies checked, an unresolved V gene covers under half of the shortfall, and the cause of the remainder is unknown. For this sample the table gives approximately 350,000 clones, of which more than 75% were detected only once. About 6.3% of the sample comes from the top ten. The sample was peripheral blood. All receptors come from a woman aged 50 to 60 with COVID-19, enrolled during active disease.

This clone has just one count. The chain carries TRBV7-9 and TRBJ1-4, with 7 bases fitting TRBD1. The trim removed 5 bases at V and 6 bases at J, leaving 6 bases unmatched. The CDR3 is 14 residues long. Germline assignment: CDR1 SEHNR and CDR2 FQNEAQ (reference sequence). The DNA for the CDR3 is TGTGCCAGCAGCCGACAGGGTCTGGATGAAAAACTGTTTTTT. Translation gives CASSRQGLDEKLFF.

The genes are TRBV18 and TRBJ2-1, with TRBD2 matching over 10 bases. V lost 0 bases to trimming and J lost 8 bases; unmatched junction nucleotides: 7. The germline gives CDR1 KGHSH, CDR2 LQKENI. The CDR3 is made up of 16 amino acids. CDR3 coding DNA: TGTGCCAGCTCACCACCGACAGCGGGAGGGCCTTATGAGCAGTTCTTC. It specifies CASSPPTAGGPYEQFF.

J is TRBJ1-1 and V is TRBV9; 7 bases map to TRBD1. Germline assignment: CDR1 SGDLS and CDR2 YYNGEE. The CDR3 has 18 residues. V shed 0 bases, J shed 2 bases, and the junction held 13 bases outside the gene matches. The CDR3 region has the DNA TGTGCCAGCAGCGTAGGTCGGAGAGGGGGCTCAGTAAACACTGAAGCTTTCTTT. This codes for CASSVGRRGGSVNTEAFF.

Points on this clone: Within the sample, other DNA sequences also encode this same CDR3. The rearrangement joins TRBV27 to TRBJ2-1; a possible D gene is TRBD2 (5 bases). Germline CDR1 MNHEY, CDR2 SMNVEV (reference sequence). There are 12 residues in the CDR3. Deletions cut 1 base from V and 8 bases from J, with 6 bases between. The CDR3 bases are TGTGCCAGCAGTTTATTGGGAGATGAGCAGTTCTTC. Protein product: CASSLLGDEQFF.

The gene calls are TRBV20-1 and TRBJ2-5, with D possibly being TRBD2 (5 bases). The V gene's germline CDR1 is DFQATT and CDR2 SNEGSKA (reference sequence). Trimming shortened V by 3 bases and J by 4 bases, and 12 bases separated the two germline ends. This CDR3 comprises 13 residues. The CDR3 loop reads CSASEAAGETQYF. The DNA of the CDR3 is TGCAGTGCTAGTGAGGCGGCGGGAGAGACCCAGTACTTC.

The V gene is TRBV5-6, the J gene TRBJ2-1, with a tentative D call TRBD2 (6 bases). The V gene lost 3 bases and the J gene lost 4 bases, with 14 bases spanning the gap. The germline CDR1 and CDR2 sequences are SGHDT and YYEEEE. This CDR3 contains 15 residues. In DNA, the CDR3 is TGTGCCAGCAGCTGGGGGGAGAGTAGTTACAATGAGCAGTTCTTC. This sequence encodes CASSWGESSYNEQFF.

The gene calls are TRBV3-1 (or the pseudogene TRBV3-2) and TRBJ2-1, with 11 bases that match TRBD2. V lost 6 bases to trimming and J lost 7 bases; unmatched junction nucleotides: 5. This CDR3 contains 14 residues. Per germline, CDR1 LGHDT and CDR2 YNNKEL (reference sequence). CDR3 DNA: TGTGCCAGCAGAACTAGCGGGAGCCGGAATGAGCAGTTCTTC. Amino acids: CASRTSGSRNEQFF.

The rearrangement joins TRBV9 to TRBJ2-5, with 9 positions matching TRBD2. CDR1 and CDR2 (germline): SGDLS, YYNGEE. The J segment lost 4 bases and the V segment lost 3 bases, leaving 7 bases of the junction unmatched. This CDR3 has 15 residues. The CDR3 loop is CASSEGLAGTETQYF. The CDR3 region has the DNA TGTGCCAGCAGCGAGGGCCTAGCGGGAACAGAGACCCAGTACTTC.

The V call is TRBV4-1, the J call TRBJ1-5, with D tentatively TRBD1 (5 bases). The CDR3 is 15 amino acids. Germline V CDR1 and CDR2: MGHRA, YSYEKL. The V and J ends lost 0 bases and 4 bases respectively, with 10 bases between them. CDR3 DNA sequence: TGCGCCAGCAGCCAAGATCCAGGGAAGAATCAGCCCCAGCATTTT. Translated, it gives CASSQDPGKNQPQHF.

V usage is TRBV19 and J usage is TRBJ2-7, with D perhaps TRBD1 (5 bases). The CDR3 loop spans 14 amino acids. Germline CDR1 and CDR2: LNHDA and SQIVND (reference sequence). Trimming took off 6 bases at V and 3 bases at J, with 15 bases between the two ends. CDR3 protein: CASRDRTRSYEQYF. CDR3 coding DNA: TGTGCCAGTAGGGACCGGACACGGAGCTACGAGCAGTACTTC.

The rearrangement joins TRBV2 to TRBJ2-7, with D unresolved. The V gene lost 0 bases and the J gene lost 3 bases, with 12 bases spanning the gap. Germline V gene sequence: CDR1 SNHLY, CDR2 FYNNEI. The CDR3 has 15 residues. As DNA, the CDR3 is TGTGCCAGCAGTGAAGCGCTAGAGCCTTACTACGAGCAGTACTTC. It encodes CASSEALEPYYEQYF.